One and the same sample provided the 19 T cell receptor beta chains below, sequenced in a study of response to subunit inactivated influenza vaccine. TCRdb re-called the RT-PCR reads through MiXCR, storing one row per CDR3 protein. The table shows around 540,000 distinct CDR3 sequences, with 12% occurring only once. This sample comprised PBMCs from blood, obtained on the day of vaccination. These receptors all stem from a man aged 45-60 years who received an inactivated influenza vaccine.

This clonotype has more than one count but fewer than ten. V and J are TRBV6-5 and TRBJ1-2; 9 bases line up with TRBD1. Germline V lookup: CDR1 MNHEY, CDR2 SVGAGI. Trimming cost V 3 bases and J 4 bases; bases outside gene matches: 9. CDR3 length: 16 amino acids. CDR3 residues: CASSYGGTGSSYGYTF. CDR3 nucleotides: TGTGCCAGCAGTTATGGGGGGACAGGGAGCTCCTATGGCTACACCTTC.

This chain joins TRBV5-1 and TRBJ2-7, with 9 bases fitting TRBD2. Germline values: CDR1 SGHRS, CDR2 YFSETQ. V was clipped by 5 bases and J by 3 bases; unmatched bases: 12. This CDR3 contains 16 residues. Written as DNA, the CDR3 is TGCGCCAGCAGTCCCCAGGCTAGCGGGGAATTCTACGAGCAGTACTTC. This translates into CASSPQASGEFYEQYF.

This clonotype has more than one count but fewer than ten. The J gene is TRBJ1-2, the V gene TRBV4-3; 7 bases align to TRBD1. The germline CDR1 and CDR2 sequences are LGHNA and YSLEER. The ends lost 4 bases at V and 0 bases at J; junction bases unmatched: 2. The CDR3 is 14 amino acids. CDR3 protein: CASSRDSANYGYTF. In DNA, the CDR3 is TGCGCCAGCAGCCGGGACAGCGCTAACTATGGCTACACCTTC.

The chain joins TRBV19 to TRBJ2-1; maybe TRBD1 (5 bases). The CDR3 spans 14 residues. The V gene lost 2 bases and the J gene lost 6 bases, with 11 bases spanning the gap. Germline V gives CDR1 LNHDA, CDR2 SQIVND (reference sequence). The CDR3 spells CASSITLGVNEQFF. In DNA form, the CDR3 reads TGTGCCAGTAGTATAACATTAGGGGTCAATGAGCAGTTCTTC. Drawing the rest from reference TRBV19 and TRBJ2-1, the complete variable domain is DGGITQSPKYLFRKEGQNVTLSCEQNLNHDAMYWYRQDPGQGLRLIYYSQIVNDFQKGDIAEGYSVSREKKESFPLTVTSAQKNPTAFYLCASSITLGVNEQFFGPGTRLTVL.

J is TRBJ2-7 and V is TRBV12-3 or TRBV12-4; 8 bases fit TRBD1. V trimming: 6 bases; J trimming: 0 bases; junction bases outside the gene matches: 10. CDR3 length: 16 residues. CDR3 in amino acids: CASSWGQARGSYEQYF. In nucleotides, the CDR3 is TGTGCCAGCAGCTGGGGACAGGCCAGGGGCTCCTACGAGCAGTACTTC.

This chain joins TRBV4-3 and TRBJ2-7; 10 nucleotides align to TRBD1. This CDR3 spans 16 amino acids. Germline CDR1 is LGHNA and CDR2 is YSLEER. J gave up 2 bases and V 1 base, and 5 bases lay outside the gene matches. CDR3 nucleotides: TGCGCCAGCAGCCAAGTTCTAGGACAGGGGGCCTACGAGCAGTACTTC. Translation gives CASSQVLGQGAYEQYF.

The V and J genes are TRBV3-1 and TRBJ1-1; no firm D call. This CDR3 comprises 13 residues. Germline loops: CDR1 LGHDT, CDR2 YNNKEL (reference sequence). Trimming took 2 bases from V and 8 from J, leaving 12 bases between them. This CDR3 reads CASSQSGPLEAFF. The CDR3 DNA reads TGTGCCAGCAGCCAATCTGGTCCGCTGGAAGCTTTCTTT.

This clonotype has a count of ten or more. The chain couples TRBV12-3 or TRBV12-4 to TRBJ2-3; D unresolved. V dropped 5 bases and J dropped 0 bases, with 9 bases sitting between them. There are 14 residues in the CDR3. The CDR3 sequence: CASSDPGSTDTQYF. The CDR3 nucleotides read TGTGCCAGCAGTGATCCGGGCAGCACAGATACGCAGTATTTT.

The sample holds a few counts of this clonotype. This sequence joins TRBV20-1 and TRBJ2-6; possibly TRBD1 or TRBD2 for D (7 bases each). V was pared by 5 bases and J by 0 bases, with 14 bases between. Germline V gene lookup returns CDR1 DFQATT and CDR2 SNEGSKA (reference sequence). This CDR3 has 16 residues. The CDR3 here is CSARQGGVSGANVLTF. The DNA of the CDR3 is TGCAGTGCTCGGCAGGGGGGGGTCTCTGGGGCCAACGTCCTGACTTTC.

This clonotype was seen a few times. V is TRBV29-1 and J is TRBJ1-3; 8 nucleotides line up with TRBD1. Germline V gene lookup returns CDR1 SQVTM and CDR2 ANQGSEA. CDR3 length: 12 residues. V was pared by 6 bases and J by 3 bases, with 1 base of the junction left unmatched. Here the CDR3 reads CSVDRGGNTIYF. CDR3 DNA: TGCAGCGTAGACAGGGGTGGAAACACCATATATTTT.

In its sample, this clonotype was seen a few times. The CDR3 sequence is CASSQGVAEANTGELFF. CDR3 in DNA: TGTGCCAGCAGCCAAGGTGTAGCGGAGGCGAACACCGGGGAGCTGTTTTTT. The chain combines TRBV4-2 with TRBJ2-2; TRBD2 is a possible D gene (6 bases). CDR3 length: 17 amino acids. Trimming took 1 base from V and 0 from J, leaving 12 bases between them. CDR1 LGHNA and CDR2 YNFKEQ come from the germline V gene.

This clonotype has a handful of counts. At one end the junction does not follow the germline gene, possibly because of a read error. J is TRBJ2-1 and V is TRBV6-1, with 11 bases matching TRBD1. The CDR3 contains 20 residues. From germline, CDR1 is MNHNS and CDR2 SASEGT. In DNA, the CDR3 is TGTGCCAGCCGTGAGCCTGCGGGACAGGGGGTCCGAAGCTCCTACAATGAGCAGTTCTTC. It translates to CASREPAGQGVRSSYNEQFF.

This chain joins TRBV29-1 and TRBJ2-7; no reliable D call. V gave up 4 bases and J gave up 3 bases, with 7 bases separating them. The CDR3 runs 11 residues. In germline, CDR1 is SQVTM, CDR2 ANQGSEA. CDR3 protein: CSVVFLYEQYF. The DNA for the CDR3 is TGCAGCGTTGTTTTTCTCTACGAGCAGTACTTC.

The V call is TRBV12-3 or TRBV12-4, the J call TRBJ2-3, with D tentatively TRBD1 (5 bases). Trimming removed 5 bases at V and 0 bases at J, with 6 bases between. This CDR3 is built from 13 residues. The CDR3 spells CASSKGSTDTQYF. As DNA, the CDR3 is TGTGCCAGCAGTAAGGGGAGCACAGATACGCAGTATTTT.

This clonotype appeared many times. The chain has TRBV5-1 and TRBJ1-4, with 7 bases lining up with TRBD1. The CDR3 is 13 residues long. Trimming cost V 4 bases and J 10 bases; bases outside gene matches: 7. Germline CDR1 is SGHRS and CDR2 is YFSETQ. This CDR3 is CASSLRDRGKLFF. Here the CDR3 DNA reads TGCGCCAGCAGCCTCCGGGACAGAGGAAAACTGTTTTTT.

This clonotype was observed a handful of times. The chain recombines TRBV12-3 or TRBV12-4 with TRBJ2-5, with D perhaps TRBD1 or TRBD2 (5 bases each). The V end lost 3 bases, the J end lost 2 bases, and 10 bases lay between the germline ends. CDR3 size: 14 residues. Here the CDR3 reads CASSLGTNQETQYF. DNA of the CDR3: TGTGCCAGCAGTTTGGGGACGAATCAAGAGACCCAGTACTTC.

The chain is built from TRBV12-3 or TRBV12-4 and TRBJ1-2, with D unclear. The CDR3 is 11 residues long. The V gene lost 7 bases and the J gene lost 4 bases, with 7 bases spanning the gap. This CDR3 is CASIGFYGYTF. The CDR3 DNA sequence: TGTGCCAGCATTGGTTTCTATGGCTACACCTTC.

In this sample, this clonotype turned up a few times. The rearrangement uses TRBV20-1 and TRBJ1-6; 9 nucleotides match TRBD1. Germline V lookup: CDR1 DFQATT, CDR2 SNEGSKA (reference sequence). With 4 bases clipped from V and 6 bases from J, the junction kept 7 bases outside the gene matches. This CDR3 spans 15 amino acids. The DNA for the CDR3 is TGCAGTGCTACCCTCGCGGGACAGGGTAATTCACCCCTCCACTTT. Protein sequence: CSATLAGQGNSPLHF.

V and J are TRBV10-2 and TRBJ2-5; 9 bases align to TRBD1. V dropped 0 bases and J dropped 6; count of bases not matched to a gene: 8. Germline CDR1 is WSHSY and CDR2 is SAAADI. The CDR3 spans 16 residues. CDR3 coding DNA: TGCGCCAGCAGTGAGTCACTCTCGGGACAGGGAAAGACCCAGTACTTC. Amino acid sequence: CASSESLSGQGKTQYF.